This TCR beta chain came from a study of cytomegalovirus exposure and HLA in healthy donors. As for the study in general: The approximately 110 validation repertoires and the approximately 700 first-cohort repertoires shared a platform, a later analysis reported.

The repertoire was sequenced with immunoSEQ multiplex PCR; TCRdb's copy has only in-frame clones and lacks some. The sample lists roughly 68,000 clones, nearly 96% occurring once. CDR1 and CDR2 from the germline V gene are GTSNPN and SVGIG (reference sequence). The CDR3 covers 15 residues. Trimming stripped 5 bases from V and 5 bases from J, with 21 bases between. Regarding this clone: No antigen is known for it.

Study outcomes and limitations: The study flagged roughly 160 TCR beta chains as cytomegalovirus-associated. Rare TCR sequences dominated, though some public TCRs recurred in many donors.

The sequenced sample consisted of PBMCs. The chain has TRBV30 and TRBJ2-5; D is possibly TRBD2 (6 bases). This sequence was found in a woman younger than 30 in good health and CMV-seropositive. CDR3 DNA: TGTGCCTGGGAAGCCCTGCGGGACCCGTGGGAGACCCAGTACTTC. It translates to CAWEALRDPWETQYF.